The clone carrying this T cell receptor beta chain has ten or more counts. Its specificity is unknown. The beta constant-region primer was an equimolar mix of two oligonucleotides covering TRBC1 and TRBC2. The ligated cDNA underwent four PCR rounds using SP2 and nested alpha and beta constant-region primers. TCRdb re-called the UMI-ligation and nested PCR reads through MiXCR, storing one row per CDR3 protein. The sample has under 150,000 distinct CDR3 sequences; more than 15% are singletons. These data come from a study of naive and memory T cell subsets. General study results and limits: Over 95% of naive TCR sequences appeared only once after error correction, unlike memory subsets. Especially in CD8 cells, naive repertoires contained a few larger clonotypes, possibly CD45RA-re-expressing memory cells.

Cells stained for CD3, CD4, CD8, CD45RA and CD27 were sorted into four subsets. CDR1 is MGHRA, CDR2 YSYEKL, per germline. This CDR3 is 16 amino acids long. Trimming removed 1 base from V and 2 bases from J; junction bases left unmatched: 6. This clonotype originated in a human donor in good health. Source material: naive CD8+ T cells from blood. The rearrangement links TRBV4-1 to TRBJ2-3, with TRBD1 identical over 7 bases. As DNA, the CDR3 is TGCGCCAGCAGCCAAGGGGACAGCCACTTCACAGATACGCAGTATTTT. Amino acids: CASSQGDSHFTDTQYF.